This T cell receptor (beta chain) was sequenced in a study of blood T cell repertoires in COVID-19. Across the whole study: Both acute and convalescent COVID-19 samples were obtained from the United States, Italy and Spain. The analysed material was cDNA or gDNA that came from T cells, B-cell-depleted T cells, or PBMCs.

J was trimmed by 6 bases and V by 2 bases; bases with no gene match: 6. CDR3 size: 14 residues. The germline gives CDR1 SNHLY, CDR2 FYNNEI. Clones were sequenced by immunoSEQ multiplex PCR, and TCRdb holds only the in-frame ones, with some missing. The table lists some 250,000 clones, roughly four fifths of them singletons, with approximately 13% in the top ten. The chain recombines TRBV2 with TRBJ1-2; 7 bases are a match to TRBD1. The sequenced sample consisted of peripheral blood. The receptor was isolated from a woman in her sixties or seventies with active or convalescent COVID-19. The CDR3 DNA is TGTGCCAGCAGTGAAAGAGGACAGGACGATGGCTACACCTTC. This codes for CASSERGQDDGYTF.